The sequence of this T cell receptor (beta chain) was determined in a study of blood T cell repertoires in COVID-19. Original processing notes: Scientists estimated how many nucleated cells there were by amplifying reference gene primers. Assay used: immunoSEQ multiplex PCR; TCRdb lists only in-frame clones, some missing. That table is the source of V, J and clone size, and D and trimming were worked out from the DNA. The repertoire holds about 200,000 clones, with around 90% as singletons. The CDR3 has 16 amino acids. CDR1 and CDR2 (germline): SEHNR, FQNEAQ (reference sequence). Trimming left V 2 bases short and J 1 base short, with 11 bases between.

The receptor was derived from a man aged 60-69 years with acute or convalescent COVID-19. The rearrangement uses TRBV7-9 and TRBJ1-4; D is ambiguous. The specimen sequenced was peripheral blood. The CDR3 loop is CASSLLSTKTNEKLFF. For the CDR3, the DNA is TGTGCCAGCAGCTTATTGTCGACAAAAACTAATGAAAAACTGTTTTTT. The entire variable domain, with the rest obtained from reference TRBV7-9 and TRBJ1-4, is as follows: DTGVSQNPRHKITKRGQNVTFRCDPISEHNRLYWYRQTLGQGPEFLTYFQNEAQLEKSRLLSDRFSAERPKGSFSTLEIQRTEQGDSAMYLCASSLLSTKTNEKLFFGSGTQLSVL.